The 11 T cell receptor beta chains in this list originate from one sample, sequenced in a study of early T cells in non-severe SARS-CoV-2 infection (dated by TCRdb to the early 2020s). Library construction relied on 5' RACE. Reads for this sample came from a NextSeq 500. The public reads were reanalyzed by TCRdb: fastp trimming at Q25, MiXCR alignment, in-frame beta chains only. Rows merge per CDR3 protein into single entries with the most common DNA and genes. The sample profile shows roughly 45,000 distinct CDR3 sequences; roughly 4% of them were found once. Together, the top ten hold around 6% of the sample. The sample consisted of whole blood. These receptors all stem from an adult who was a healthcare worker with PCR-confirmed SARS-CoV-2 infection or an uninfected control (not recorded which).

This clonotype has at least ten counts. V usage is TRBV12-3 or TRBV12-4 and J usage is TRBJ1-6; D ambiguous. CDR3 length equals 14 residues. With 6 bases removed from V and 8 bases from J, the gap between germline ends came to 14 bases. Here the CDR3 reads CASSLVEGDSPLHF. The CDR3 coding sequence is TGTGCCAGCAGCCTCGTAGAGGGAGATTCACCCCTCCACTTT.

The sample holds many counts of this clonotype. The chain has TRBV5-8 and TRBJ1-6; no clear D gene. Looked up from germline, CDR1 is SGHTS and CDR2 is YDEGEE. V was shortened by 0 bases and J by 9 bases, with 13 bases between the two germline ends. The CDR3 consists of 15 residues. CDR3 loop: CASSLVTGWGSPLHF. Written as DNA, the CDR3 is TGTGCCAGCAGCTTGGTGACGGGATGGGGTTCACCCCTCCACTTT. Full variable domain (remainder filled in from reference TRBV5-8 and TRBJ1-6): EAGVTQSPTHLIKTRGQQATLRCSPISGHTSVYWYQQALGLGLQFLLWYDEGEERNRGNFPPRFSGRQFPNYSSELNVNALELEDSALYLCASSLVTGWGSPLHFGNGTRLTVT.

This clonotype was picked up many times. This sequence joins TRBV19 and TRBJ2-7, with 7 bases that match TRBD1. CDR3 length: 14 residues. V lost 2 bases, J lost 5 bases, and 6 bases stayed unmatched. The V gene's germline CDR1 is LNHDA and CDR2 SQIVND (reference sequence). CDR3 protein: CASSINRGENEQYF. The CDR3 region has the DNA TGTGCCAGTAGTATAAACAGGGGTGAGAACGAGCAGTACTTC.

V gene TRBV15 combines with J gene TRBJ2-1; 7 nucleotides match TRBD2. Per germline, CDR1 LNHNV and CDR2 YYDKDF (reference sequence). This CDR3 region has 15 residues. Trimming cost V 5 bases and J 7 bases; bases outside gene matches: 11. The CDR3 region is CATSRTPGLKNEQFF. Here the CDR3 DNA reads TGTGCCACCAGCCGGACACCGGGACTAAAGAATGAGCAGTTCTTC.

This clonotype was counted many times. The J gene is TRBJ2-1, the V gene TRBV12-3 or TRBV12-4; 12 nucleotides line up with TRBD2. The V segment lost 2 bases and the J segment 7 bases; nucleotides outside the gene matches: 3. CDR3 length equals 15 residues. CDR3 coding DNA: TGTGCCAGCAGTTTACTAGCGGGGGGGAGGAATGAGCAGTTCTTC. Encoded protein: CASSLLAGGRNEQFF.

The table lists this clonotype with many counts. The rearrangement uses TRBV2 and TRBJ2-2, with TRBD1 matching 9 bases. Trimming took 5 bases from V and 7 from J; bases not matched to a gene: 5. Germline-derived CDR1 and CDR2 are SNHLY and FYNNEI. The CDR3 loop spans 14 amino acids. CDR3 region: CASSQQGAGGELFF. CDR3 in DNA: TGTGCCAGCAGTCAACAGGGGGCTGGCGGGGAGCTGTTTTTT.

V usage is TRBV29-1 and J usage is TRBJ2-1; D ambiguous. V lost 5 bases and J 1 base, leaving 12 bases between the germline ends. Germline loops: CDR1 SQVTM, CDR2 ANQGSEA. The CDR3 totals 14 residues. This CDR3 reads CSVLLGFSYNEQFF. The DNA of the CDR3 is TGCAGCGTTCTCTTGGGGTTTTCCTACAATGAGCAGTTCTTC.

At least ten counts were recorded for this clonotype. The chain employs TRBV7-9 and TRBJ2-3; D unresolved. The CDR3 is made up of 14 amino acids. CDR1 and CDR2 (germline): SEHNR, FQNEAQ (reference sequence). V shed 5 bases and J shed 2 bases, with 11 bases lying between them. The CDR3 sequence: CASSPRSTTDTQYF. CDR3 sequence (DNA): TGTGCCAGCAGCCCGCGTTCGACCACAGATACGCAGTATTTT.

This clonotype was seen at least ten times. This chain joins TRBV20-1 and TRBJ2-3; D might be TRBD2 (6 bases). CDR1 and CDR2 (germline): DFQATT, SNEGSKA (reference sequence). The length of the CDR3 is 13 residues. V lost 1 base, J lost 1 base, and 6 bases lay in between. The CDR3 here is CSARVAGTDTQYF. DNA for the CDR3: TGCAGTGCTAGAGTAGCGGGCACAGATACGCAGTATTTT.

This clonotype showed up many times. This chain joins TRBV7-2 and TRBJ1-2, with D tentatively TRBD1 (5 bases). The CDR3 length is 14 residues. Trimming shortened V by 2 bases and J by 2 bases, and 9 bases separated the two germline ends. CDR1 and CDR2 from the germline V gene are SGHTA and FQGNSA. The CDR3 region has the DNA TGTGCCAGCAGCTTAAGGGGCGAGAACTATGGCTACACCTTC. As protein: CASSLRGENYGYTF.

V gene TRBV28 combines with J gene TRBJ2-7, with a possible D match to TRBD2 (6 bases). CDR3 size: 11 residues. Germline-derived CDR1 and CDR2 are MDHEN and SYDVKM. With 8 bases removed from V and 5 bases from J, the gap between germline ends came to 10 bases. DNA of the CDR3: TGTGCCAGCTTTGGCGGGGACGAGCAGTACTTC. Amino acids: CASFGGDEQYF.